This TCR beta chain was identified in a study of T cells in Graves' hyperthyroidism and ophthalmopathy. This clonotype has only a few counts. The antigen is unknown. Clinical Activity Scores of at least 3, NOSPECS grades of at least 4 and durations under 3 months characterized ophthalmopathy patients. CDR3 size: 14 residues. Germline CDR1 is LNHDA and CDR2 is SQIVND (reference sequence). General study points: Peripheral blood also featured most of the thyroid clonotypes expanded above 0.001. A median roughly 6.6 months before onset, the model predicted ophthalmopathy.

Researchers amplified the TCR beta CDR3 regions from RNA transcripts. HTBI primers were the set used in a first-round RT-PCR of the TCR CDR3. TCRdb re-analysed the multiplex PCR reads in MiXCR, keeping a single row per CDR3 protein. This sample yields 500,000 to 650,000 distinct CDR3 sequences, of which roughly 21% are seen a single time; less than 55% belongs to the top ten. This chain uses TRBV19 with TRBJ2-1; the D call may be TRBD1 or TRBD2 (7 bases each). The sequencing input was blood. This receptor was obtained from a man aged 35-49 years with Graves' ophthalmopathy. The CDR3 sequence: CATRGDSSYNEQFF. CDR3 DNA sequence: TGTGCAACACGGGGGGACAGCTCCTACAATGAGCAGTTCTTC.